These 9 T cell receptor beta chains were all obtained from the same sample, sequenced in a study of spatial heterogeneity in lung cancer. Time point specified: sample taken at primary tumor resection. Broader study findings: Higher tumor mutation counts went along with higher counts of expanded intratumoral alpha and beta TCRs.

These receptors have no identified antigens. TCRdb analysed the 5' RACE reads with MiXCR anew, one entry per CDR3 protein. There are roughly 990 distinct CDR3 sequences in the sample; roughly 4.1% occur only once, and more than 30% lies in the top ten. Here the sequenced sample was lung tumor tissue, taken at surgery. Every receptor here comes from a male donor with early-stage non-small cell lung cancer.

This clonotype counts as medium-sized. The chain couples TRBV6-1 to TRBJ2-2, with TRBD2 identical over 7 bases. V was clipped by 8 bases and J by 6 bases; unmatched bases: 9. The CDR3 totals 14 residues. Germline CDR1 MNHNS, CDR2 SASEGT. CDR3 sequence reads: CASLAGVVPGELFF. DNA of the CDR3: TGTGCCAGCCTGGCGGGAGTGGTTCCCGGGGAGCTGTTTTTT.

This clonotype is categorized as medium-sized. The chain combines TRBV12-3 or TRBV12-4 with TRBJ1-6; 8 bases are shared with TRBD1. J gave up 7 bases and V 5 bases, and 4 bases lay outside the gene matches. This CDR3 spans 14 amino acids. CDR3 DNA sequence: TGTGCCAGCAGTGACAGGGGCTGGAATTCACCCCTCCACTTT. Its protein is CASSDRGWNSPLHF.

This clonotype is deemed medium-sized. The CDR3 sequence is CASSITRSTGELFF. CDR3 in DNA: TGTGCCAGTAGTATAACTCGTTCCACCGGGGAGCTGTTTTTT. The chain has TRBV19 and TRBJ2-2; D is undetermined. CDR1 LNHDA and CDR2 SQIVND come from the germline V gene (reference sequence). The length of the CDR3 is 14 residues. Trimming pared 2 bases from V and 4 bases from J, leaving 8 bases between.

This clonotype is categorized as large. V is TRBV20-1 and J is TRBJ2-1, with D possibly matching TRBD2 (6 bases). V was clipped by 5 bases and J by 6 bases, with 17 bases between them. The CDR3 covers 14 residues. Per the germline V gene, CDR1 is DFQATT and CDR2 is SNEGSKA (reference sequence). This chain's CDR3 is CSARRDSGPNEQFF. The CDR3 coding sequence is TGCAGTGCTCGCCGGGACTCGGGCCCCAATGAGCAGTTCTTC.

Of note for this clonotype: Germline is not matched at one junction end, which may reflect a read error. The J gene is TRBJ2-3, the V gene TRBV4-3; tentatively, D is TRBD2 (5 bases). From germline, CDR1 is LGHNA and CDR2 YSLEER. The CDR3 runs 17 residues. The CDR3: CASSQDLSLVGADMQYF. DNA for the CDR3: TGCGCCAGCAGCCAAGATCTTAGCCTAGTGGGAGCAGATATGCAGTATTTT.

Relative to its sample, this clonotype is medium-sized. The chain employs TRBV7-9 and TRBJ1-1, with 9 bases matching TRBD1. The CDR3 covers 15 residues. The V gene end was trimmed by 3 bases and the J gene end by 0 bases; junction bases not matched to a gene: 2. Germline V lookup: CDR1 SEHNR, CDR2 FQNEAQ (reference sequence). The CDR3, as DNA: TGTGCCAGCAGCTTCCGGACAGGGGTGAACACTGAAGCTTTCTTT. Its translation is CASSFRTGVNTEAFF.

This clonotype ranks as large. This chain joins TRBV4-3 and TRBJ2-3; D possibly corresponds to TRBD2 (5 bases). V dropped 0 bases and J dropped 1 base, with 14 bases sitting between them. The CDR3 length is 17 residues. Germline V gene data show CDR1 as LGHNA and CDR2 as YSLEER. The CDR3 DNA sequence: TGCGCCAGCAGCCAAGAACAAGTCCTAGCCGGCACAGATACGCAGTATTTT. This translates into CASSQEQVLAGTDTQYF.

By sample share, this clonotype is medium-sized. The genes are TRBV12-3 or TRBV12-4 and TRBJ2-5, with D possibly being TRBD1 or TRBD2 (7 bases each). The CDR3 is 14 residues long. V was clipped by 2 bases and J by 5 bases, with 12 bases between them. CDR3 in amino acids: CASSLQGGSETQYF. The CDR3, as DNA: TGTGCCAGCAGTTTACAGGGGGGGTCGGAGACCCAGTACTTC.

By share, this clonotype ranks as medium-sized. The chain joins TRBV7-2 to TRBJ1-1; D is ambiguous. V shed 2 bases and J shed 1 base, with 8 bases lying between them. The CDR3 is made up of 14 amino acids. CDR1 and CDR2 (germline): SGHTA, FQGNSA. DNA for the CDR3: TGTGCCAGCAGCTTATTAATCCGGAACACTGAAGCTTTCTTT. Amino acids: CASSLLIRNTEAFF.